The clone carrying this TCR beta chain was counted many times. Antigen: not known. This record belongs to a study of spatial heterogeneity in lung cancer. Study-level information: Sequencing was performed on follow-up PBMC samples when available, collected at a median of roughly two years after resection. Overall study findings and caveats: Blood contained ubiquitous expanded tumor TCRs more at resection than at follow-up.

The time point here: blood at routine non-recurrence follow-up after resection. Whole RNA, which was extracted from tumor, nontumor lung tissue or frozen PBMC, was sequenced without any cell sorting. Every cDNA TCR molecule received its own unique molecular identifier. TCRdb itself ran the 5' RACE reads through MiXCR, one entry per CDR3 protein. The sample comprises 95,000 to 120,000 distinct CDR3 sequences, 10% to 12% of which are singletons, and more than 20% rests with the top ten. The material sequenced was PBMCs, taken at follow-up. This TCR came from a female donor with early-stage non-small cell lung cancer.

The CDR3 protein is CAWSSRTGELFF. DNA of the CDR3: TGTGCCTGGAGTAGCAGGACCGGGGAGCTGTTTTTT. V and J are TRBV30 and TRBJ2-2; D is unclear. With 2 bases removed from V and 5 bases from J, the gap between germline ends came to 6 bases. The CDR3 consists of 12 residues. Germline V gives CDR1 GTSNPN, CDR2 SVGIG (reference sequence). The whole variable domain, remainder taken from reference TRBV30 and TRBJ2-2, is SQTIHQWPATLVQPVGSPLSLECTVEGTSNPNLYWYRQAAGRGLQLLFYSVGIGQISSEVPQNLSASRPQDRQFILSSKKLLLSDSGFYLCAWSSRTGELFFGEGSRLTVL.